This T cell receptor (beta chain) was sequenced during a study of response to subunit inactivated influenza vaccine. Regarding this clonotype: Its antigen is currently unknown.

General study points: Authors suggested that a seasonal influenza vaccination recruits few new T cells each time.

V lost 2 bases, J lost 8 bases, and 5 bases stayed unmatched. Germline-derived CDR1 and CDR2 are SGHRS and YFSETQ. This CDR3 has 15 residues. TCRdb re-called the RT-PCR reads through MiXCR, storing one row per CDR3 protein. Among about 240,000 distinct CDR3 sequences listed, 9% to 15% were seen once. This receptor was obtained from a man aged 45-60 years who received an inactivated influenza vaccine. The sequencing here drew on non-naive T cells sorted from PBMCs, taken 14 days before vaccination. This chain uses TRBV5-1 with TRBJ2-1; 12 bases map to TRBD2. In DNA form, the CDR3 reads TGCGCCAGCAGCTTACTAGCGGGGGGAAGGGATGAGCAGTTCTTC. Translating it yields CASSLLAGGRDEQFF.